A selection of T cell receptor beta chains follows, all from one sample in a study of response to subunit inactivated influenza vaccine. TCRdb re-derived calls from the RT-PCR reads in MiXCR, one entry per CDR3 protein. The sample lists 650,000 to 850,000 distinct CDR3 sequences, approximately 14% occurring once. Material: PBMCs from blood, obtained around 14 days before vaccination. These receptors were taken from a man aged 45-65 years who received an inactivated influenza vaccine. Each CDR3 is given with its conserved first and last residue. The D gene is left open where the match is weak. The size field is filled for only some rows; it gives once, few, many or a size class.

j_call,d_call,v_call,clone_size,cdr3_nt,cdr3_aa
TRBJ2-7,TRBD1,TRBV29-1,many,TGCAGCGTTAGTGGGACAGCCGAGCAGTACTTC,CSVSGTAEQYF
TRBJ2-3,TRBD2,TRBV12-3/TRBV12-4,-,TGTGCCAGCAGCTTCGGGGGGGGAGATACGCAGTATTTT,CASSFGGGDTQYF
TRBJ1-1,TRBD1,TRBV6-2/TRBV6-3,-,TGTGCCAGCAGCGCCACAGGGGGAACCACTGAAGCTTTCTTT,CASSATGGTTEAFF
TRBJ2-1,TRBD2,TRBV20-1,-,TGCAGTGCGTCACCCCACGGGACTAGCGTGAATGAGCAGTTCTTC,CSASPHGTSVNEQFF
TRBJ1-3,-,TRBV12-3/TRBV12-4,-,TGTGCCAGCAGCAGGGTTTTTACCTCTGGAAACACCATATATTTT,CASSRVFTSGNTIYF
TRBJ1-1,TRBD1,TRBV12-3/TRBV12-4,-,TGTGCCAGCAGCCGCCCGGGACAGGGGGCAGACACTGAAGCTTTCTTT,CASSRPGQGADTEAFF
TRBJ1-1,-,TRBV5-1,many,TGCGCCAGCGGATCAAATGTTGGGGGACCGAACACTGAAGCTTTCTTT,CASGSNVGGPNTEAFF
TRBJ2-5,-,TRBV12-3/TRBV12-4,many,TGTGCCAGCAGTGTCTCGACAGATAAGACCCAGTACTTC,CASSVSTDKTQYF
TRBJ2-5,-,TRBV24-1,-,TGTGCCACCAGTGATCCTCGGGGGACCTCGGAGACCCAGTACTTC,CATSDPRGTSETQYF
TRBJ2-7,-,TRBV9,few,TGTGCCAGCAGCGTAGGGGCCGTAGACGGGCAGTACTTC,CASSVGAVDGQYF
TRBJ2-2,TRBD1,TRBV6-1,few,TGTGCCAGCAGGGGCCGCACGGACAGGGGTTCCGGGGAGCTGTTTTTT,CASRGRTDRGSGELFF
TRBJ2-7,TRBD2,TRBV6-1,many,TGTGCCAGCAGCGCTAGCGGATCCTACGAGCAGTACTTC,CASSASGSYEQYF
TRBJ1-4,-,TRBV12-3/TRBV12-4,-,TGTGCCAGCAGGCCCGGGAACCAAGGAGGGTGGCTGTTTTTT,CASRPGNQGGWLFF
TRBJ1-2,TRBD1,TRBV6-6,many,TGTGCCAGCAGTTACCCAGGGGGTAATGGCTACACCTTC,CASSYPGGNGYTF
TRBJ2-1,TRBD2,TRBV20-1,-,TGCAGTGCTAGAGAGAGGACTAGCGGGAGGGATGAGCAGTTCTTC,CSARERTSGRDEQFF
TRBJ2-1,-,TRBV5-1,few,TGCGCCAGCAGCTCGACTTCGGGGGGCGAGCAGTTCTTC,CASSSTSGGEQFF
TRBJ2-4,-,TRBV5-1,few,TGCGCCAGCAGGGCAGGGGACAAAAACATTCAGTACTTC,CASRAGDKNIQYF
TRBJ2-5,TRBD1,TRBV28,-,TGTGCCAGCAGTTTAGGGGCAGGGGGCCGGCAAGAGACCCAGTACTTC,CASSLGAGGRQETQYF
TRBJ1-3,-,TRBV12-3/TRBV12-4,-,TGTGCCAGCAGTTTATTCGGGGGATCAGGAAACACCATATATTTT,CASSLFGGSGNTIYF
TRBJ2-3,TRBD2,TRBV7-8,few,TGTGCCAGCAGCTCAGGACCGGAGACTAGCGTAGATACGCAGTATTTT,CASSSGPETSVDTQYF
TRBJ2-2,TRBD2,TRBV10-3,-,TGTGCCATCAGATCAGGGACTAGTAGCACCGGGGAGCTGTTTTTT,CAIRSGTSSTGELFF
TRBJ1-1,-,TRBV7-9,few,TGTGCCAGCGGCTTTGCGGGGGGGCGTATTATGAACACTGAAGCTTTCTTT,CASGFAGGRIMNTEAFF
TRBJ2-7,TRBD1,TRBV7-6,-,TGTGCCAGCAGCCCCCGATTCAAGGGAGACAGGGCAAAATCCTACGAGCAGTACTTC,CASSPRFKGDRAKSYEQYF
TRBJ2-2,-,TRBV12-3/TRBV12-4,-,TGTGCCAGCAGTTTAATCGGGAGCACCGGGGAGCTGTTTTTT,CASSLIGSTGELFF
TRBJ1-5,TRBD1,TRBV5-6,-,TGTGCCAGCAGCTTGTACAGGGGCCAGGGGCCCCAGCATTTT,CASSLYRGQGPQHF
TRBJ2-1,-,TRBV24-1,-,TGTGCCACCAGTGATCCCCGGGACCTTTCGGATGAGCAGTTCTTC,CATSDPRDLSDEQFF
TRBJ1-4,-,TRBV3-1,-,TGTGCCAGCAGCCAAGTTCACACTAATGAAAAACTGTTTTTT,CASSQVHTNEKLFF
TRBJ2-4,-,TRBV4-2,-,TGTGCCAGCAGGAAATTGATGGACAAAAACATTCAGTACTTC,CASRKLMDKNIQYF
TRBJ1-4,-,TRBV2,-,TGTGCCAGCAGAGTGGCCTTCGCTAATGAAAAACTGTTTTTT,CASRVAFANEKLFF
TRBJ2-1,-,TRBV29-1,many,TGCAGCGTTGATGGTCCAAGCGATGAGCAGTTCTTC,CSVDGPSDEQFF
TRBJ2-1,TRBD2,TRBV11-2,-,TGTGCCAGCTCCCACTCGACTAGCGGGGGAAGGAATGAGCAGTTCTTC,CASSHSTSGGRNEQFF
TRBJ1-5,TRBD1,TRBV6-6,few,TGTGCCAGCAACAGACAGGGTGGTCAGCCCCAGCATTTT,CASNRQGGQPQHF
TRBJ2-7,TRBD1,TRBV20-1,few,TGCAGTGCCACGACAGGGGGGACCTACGAGCAGTACTTC,CSATTGGTYEQYF
TRBJ2-1,-,TRBV12-3/TRBV12-4,-,TGTGCCAGCAGTAAAGGCGGATTGAATGAGCAGTTCTTC,CASSKGGLNEQFF
TRBJ2-1,TRBD2,TRBV10-3,-,TGTGCCATCAGTGAGTCCCTAGCGGGGGGGCAGAATGAGCAGTTCTTC,CAISESLAGGQNEQFF
TRBJ2-7,TRBD2,TRBV5-1,few,TGCGCCAGCAGCATCGGACTAGCGGTCTACGAGCAGTACTTC,CASSIGLAVYEQYF
TRBJ2-4,TRBD2,TRBV5-4,-,TGTGCCAGCAGCCCGGGACTAGCGGGAGGAGGCGACATTCAGTACTTC,CASSPGLAGGGDIQYF
TRBJ2-2,-,TRBV20-1,-,TGCAGTGCTAGAGTTGGCGGGGAGAACACCGGGGAGCTGTTTTTT,CSARVGGENTGELFF
TRBJ1-3,TRBD1,TRBV7-8,-,TGTGCCAGCAGCTGGGGACAGGGCAGAAACACCATATATTTT,CASSWGQGRNTIYF
TRBJ2-7,-,TRBV7-9,many,TGTGCCAGCAGCTTAGTAACCACATGGTACGAGCAGTACTTC,CASSLVTTWYEQYF
TRBJ2-5,-,TRBV28,few,TGTGCCAGCAGTTTATTTTTCAGGGAAGAGACCCAGTACTTC,CASSLFFREETQYF
TRBJ2-7,-,TRBV5-1,few,TGCGCCAGCAGCTTGGCTGGGGAAGGAAGGTCCTACGAGCAGTACTTC,CASSLAGEGRSYEQYF
TRBJ1-4,-,TRBV5-1,-,TGCGCCAGCAGCTTGTACGGGGGAACTAATGAAAAACTGTTTTTT,CASSLYGGTNEKLFF
TRBJ1-2,-,TRBV4-1,-,TGCGCCAGCAGCCAGGGAGAAGGGGTGGCCTATGGCTACACCTTC,CASSQGEGVAYGYTF
TRBJ2-3,TRBD2,TRBV4-2,-,TGTGCCAGCAGCCAAGCGTTGGGAGGGGGCACAGATACGCAGTATTTT,CASSQALGGGTDTQYF
TRBJ1-4,TRBD1,TRBV4-3,-,TGCGCCAGCAGCCAAGATACAGGGGATAATGAAAAACTGTTTTTT,CASSQDTGDNEKLFF
TRBJ1-6,-,TRBV7-2,-,TGTGCCAGCAGCTTGGCCCCGACAGTGTTAAATTCACCCCTCCACTTT,CASSLAPTVLNSPLHF
TRBJ2-4,TRBD1,TRBV20-1,-,TGCAGTGCTAAACAGGGGGCAAGGGGAAACATTCAGTACTTC,CSAKQGARGNIQYF
TRBJ2-3,TRBD2,TRBV4-3,few,TGCGCCAGCAGCCCCTTGGGAGCGGGGGATTCAGATACGCAGTATTTT,CASSPLGAGDSDTQYF
TRBJ2-1,TRBD1,TRBV7-2,many,TGTGCCAGCAGCTTTGGGACAGTAAATGAGCAGTTCTTC,CASSFGTVNEQFF